This entry describes one TCR beta chain. Its antigen remains unknown. The CDR3 extends over 15 amino acids. The V and J ends lost 7 bases and 7 bases, in that order; junction bases with no gene match: 11. Constant-segment primers and 5'RACE yielded cDNA libraries for TCR alpha and TCR beta, each carrying sample barcodes and UMIs. A single record per CDR3 protein comes from TCRdb applying MiXCR to the 5' RACE reads. The sample shows under 400,000 distinct CDR3 sequences, 20% to 25% of them seen only once. These data come from a study of T-cell memory formation after mild COVID-19. Study-level background: The TCR clusters were mostly specific to one donor.

Notes on the study in general: CD4/CD8 balance characterized clones contracting day 15 to 85, and CD4+ skew characterized later expanders.

Sequencing was done on a sample of PBMCs or a T cell subset sorted from them (not recorded which). The source of this sequence is an adult woman who had mild COVID-19 (a few samples of this study predate the infection). Cell type and time point are not known. The chain has TRBV12-3 or TRBV12-4 and TRBJ1-3; the match to TRBD1 covers 9 bases. DNA of the CDR3: TGTGCCAGCATCCACCCGGTACAGGGGGCCAACACCATATATTTT. This translates into CASIHPVQGANTIYF.